The clone carrying this T cell receptor (beta chain) was seen a few times. Its antigen is unknown. This specimen comes from a study of CD8 T cells in ankylosing spondylitis. TCRdb recomputed calls from the 5' RACE reads with MiXCR, one row per CDR3 protein. The data show 300,000 to 400,000 distinct CDR3 sequences, 20% to 25% seen once. General study results and limits: Reportedly, significant enrichment of disease-linked clones occurred in matched ankylosing spondylitis synovial fluid.

The CDR3 consists of 12 residues. With 7 bases removed from V and 3 bases from J, the gap between germline ends came to 9 bases. Sequencing was carried out using blood, either unsorted or a sorted T cell fraction (not recorded which). The TCR comes from a male donor with ankylosing spondylitis or in good health (not recorded which). The rearrangement links TRBV12-3 or TRBV12-4 to TRBJ1-1; D is uncertain. CDR3 sequence: CASINFHTEAFF. CDR3 nucleotides: TGTGCCAGCATCAATTTCCACACTGAAGCTTTCTTT.